Shown below are 2 T cell receptor beta chains from a single sample sequenced in a study of T cell responses to AZD1222 COVID-19 vaccine. Produced via immunoSEQ multiplex PCR; TCRdb's table is partial and in-frame only. The data show about 100,000 clones, roughly 93% seen once. This material consisted of peripheral blood, taken on day 0 of AZD1222 vaccination. Receptor source: an adult in good health.

The CDR3 DNA is TGTGCCAGCAGCTCTTCAGGGGATTACGAGCAGTACTTC. Encoded protein: CASSSSGDYEQYF. The V and J genes are TRBV7-9 and TRBJ2-7; D perhaps matches TRBD1 (6 bases). The CDR3 contains 13 residues. CDR1 and CDR2 (germline): SEHNR, FQNEAQ (reference sequence). Between the trimmed V and J ends, which lost 4 bases and 4 bases, there was a span of 11 bases.

The rearrangement uses TRBV5-1 and TRBJ2-1; the match to TRBD2 covers 11 bases. Per the germline V gene, CDR1 is SGHRS and CDR2 is YFSETQ. There are 14 residues in the CDR3. The ends lost 1 base at V and 7 bases at J; junction bases unmatched: 1. CDR3 protein: CASSLTSGSNEQFF. The CDR3 DNA reads TGCGCCAGCAGCTTGACTAGCGGGAGTAATGAGCAGTTCTTC.